This TCR beta chain appears in the sequencing data of a study of human T cells and chemical hapten exposure. As to time point: patch test 1, 2 weeks after DPC sensitization. This sample's treatment: therapeutic diphenylcyclopropenone sensitization with weekly scalp DPC. The ends were cut back, 7 bases at V and 9 bases at J, with 17 bases in the middle. The length of the CDR3 is 13 residues. Germline CDR1 reads MDHEN; CDR2 reads SYDVKM. Via MiXCR, TCRdb re-called the RACE reads, giving one row per CDR3 protein. Of some 94,000 distinct CDR3 sequences in the sample, roughly an eighth are singletons; the top ten hold less than 2.5%.

The chain combines TRBV28 with TRBJ2-3; TRBD1 or TRBD2 may be the D gene (5 bases each). The clonotype comes from a middle-aged woman with alopecia areata. Some clones in this sample may be carry-over from other donors' samples. Source: whole blood, taken in connection with sensitization to the hapten diphenylcyclopropenone (DPC). This CDR3 reads CASILGGVGTQYF. Written as DNA, the CDR3 is TGTGCCAGCATTCTTGGGGGAGTCGGCACGCAGTATTTT.